Below, one T cell receptor (beta chain) is given with its context. Unstimulated naive, memory, effector memory and TEMRA subsets were subjected to sequencing in a few donor pairs. These data are taken from a study of siplizumab effects on memory and regulatory T cells. Method: immunoSEQ multiplex PCR; TCRdb's copy keeps in-frame clones and lacks some. The data hold just over 50,000 clones, with nearly 98% observed a single time. Germline CDR1 SGDLS, CDR2 YYNGEE. Trimming cost V 0 bases and J 4 bases, with 13 bases left between them. There are 15 residues in the CDR3. This chain uses TRBV9 with TRBJ1-2, with D uncertain. The origin of this receptor is a human donor in good health. The sample was naive CD4+ T cells sorted from blood. The CDR3 region is CASSVVADPGYGYTF. The DNA for the CDR3 is TGTGCCAGCAGCGTAGTGGCAGACCCAGGCTATGGCTACACCTTC.